These T cell receptor beta chains were read from a single sample in a study of cytomegalovirus exposure and HLA in healthy donors. The table came from immunoSEQ multiplex PCR; TCRdb's copy has only in-frame clones and leaves some out. The sample holds about 130,000 clones; 70% to 75% are singletons and the top ten take less than 2.5%. The sample taken for sequencing was PBMCs. All receptors derive from a woman in her thirties or forties in good health and CMV-seropositive. CDR3s include the opening cysteine and the closing phenylalanine or tryptophan. Some rows mark clone size as missing; the rest say once, few, many or name a class of expanded clone.

size,V,CDR3
-,TRBV5-4,CASRPDRGQITDTQYF
few,TRBV4-1,CASSQADSGSRETQYF
-,TRBV9,CASSLGLAGTYEQYF
-,TRBV5-1,CASSLAQAGGEQYF
once,TRBV6-1,CASSGGAGTYETQYF
-,TRBV5-4,CASSLNHNYGYTF
-,TRBV7-9,CASSPVYVDRGNTIYF
-,TRBV29-1,CSVHRVGTGELFF
-,TRBV7-3,CASSLTPGQGAGGYTF
-,TRBV15,CATSRNRGPYEQYF
-,TRBV7-9,CASSSPGQGWEKLFF
-,TRBV14,CASSHRSGSTDTQYF
-,TRBV19,CASSIGGTGGYEQYF
-,TRBV19,CASSRLLADSYEQYF
-,TRBV6-6,CASSHLAGSSYEQYF
-,TRBV14,CASSQDLARTETQYF
-,TRBV6-5,CASSAHREGQPQHF
-,TRBV28,CASSFPETGGQPQHF
-,TRBV9,CASSTGTPDTQYF
-,TRBV19,CASTRSSTDTQYF